The rows below give T cell receptor beta chains drawn from one sample of a study of blood T cells in healthy people across ages. Each CDR3 protein is one row after TCRdb ran MiXCR on the 5' RACE reads. This sample has around 1,900,000 distinct CDR3 sequences, with about two fifths found just once. The sequenced material came from blood. The receptors come from a human donor in good health. CDR3s include the opening cysteine and the closing phenylalanine or tryptophan. The order of the fields is clone size, CDR3 length, D gene, V gene, J gene, CDR3 DNA, CDR3 protein. The D gene is left open where the match is weak. The size field is filled for only some rows; it gives once, few, many or a size class.

few	15	NA	TRBV6-4	TRBJ2-7	TGTGCCAGCAGCGTGTTCTACCGGGTGAACTACGAGCAGTACTTC	CASSVFYRVNYEQYF
NA	14	NA	TRBV11-2	TRBJ1-1	TGTGCCAGCTTGTGGACAGCTAAGAACACTGAAGCTTTCTTT	CASLWTAKNTEAFF
NA	13	TRBD2	TRBV5-1	TRBJ2-5	TGCGCCAGCGGTTCCGGACTAGCGGAGACCCAGTACTTC	CASGSGLAETQYF
NA	11	NA	TRBV20-1	TRBJ1-2	TGCAGTTCGGGGACCTACTATGGCTACACCTTC	CSSGTYYGYTF
many	15	TRBD1	TRBV7-2	TRBJ2-5	TGTGCCAGCAGCTCGGGACAGGGGAGGGGAGAGACCCAGTACTTC	CASSSGQGRGETQYF
few	13	TRBD2	TRBV6-2/TRBV6-3	TRBJ2-1	TGTGCCAGCAGTCCTCACCTAGCGGATGAGCAGTTCTTC	CASSPHLADEQFF
NA	14	NA	TRBV20-1	TRBJ2-5	TGCAGTGTTAATGACCTTAGGAGGGGAGAGACCCAGTACTTC	CSVNDLRRGETQYF
NA	13	NA	TRBV4-3	TRBJ1-1	TGCGCCAGCAGCTCGGACTCGACACCGGAAGCTTTCTTT	CASSSDSTPEAFF
NA	12	TRBD1	TRBV29-1	TRBJ1-1	TGCAGCGTTGCAGCAGGGGGGACTGAAGCTTTCTTT	CSVAAGGTEAFF
few	14	TRBD2	TRBV10-3	TRBJ2-7	TGTGCCATCAGTGAAGCGGGGGTCTCCTACGAGCAGTACTTC	CAISEAGVSYEQYF